These 29 T cell receptor beta chains were sequenced from one sample in a study of T-cell memory formation after mild COVID-19. TCRdb re-called the 5' RACE reads with MiXCR, one entry per CDR3 protein. The top ten hold about a fifth of the sample, which has approximately 260,000 distinct CDR3 sequences, about 17% seen once. Sequenced: PBMCs or a T cell subset sorted from them (not recorded which). The receptors come from a man aged 18 to 30 who had mild COVID-19 (a few samples of this study predate the infection). Cell type and time point are not known.

A few counts support this clonotype. This chain uses TRBV6-1 with TRBJ2-3; 7 bases are a match to TRBD1. CDR1 MNHNS and CDR2 SASEGT come from the germline V gene. The V segment lost 1 base and the J segment 6 bases; nucleotides outside the gene matches: 10. The length of the CDR3 is 16 residues. The CDR3 loop is CASSEVDRVGWDTQYF. The CDR3 DNA reads as TGTGCCAGCAGTGAAGTCGACAGGGTGGGCTGGGATACGCAGTATTTT.

The chain recombines TRBV10-3 with TRBJ2-5; 8 bases are shared with TRBD2. The CDR3 is 14 amino acids. The trim removed 9 bases at V and 1 base at J, leaving 7 bases unmatched. CDR1 is ENHRY and CDR2 is SYGVKD in the germline V gene. The CDR3 DNA is TGTGCCATACAGCGGGGGATCCTCCAAGAGACCCAGTACTTC. Its protein product is CAIQRGILQETQYF.

This chain joins TRBV25-1 and TRBJ2-1; the match to TRBD1 covers 9 bases. Germline V lookup: CDR1 MGHDK, CDR2 SYGVNS. The CDR3 sequence is 13 residues long. V lost 4 bases, J lost 9 bases, and 4 bases stayed unmatched. The chain's CDR3 is CASSGGQGSEQFF. For the CDR3, the DNA is TGTGCCAGCAGTGGGGGACAGGGAAGTGAGCAGTTCTTC.

This clonotype has more than one count but fewer than ten. This sequence joins TRBV3-1 and TRBJ2-5; D is unresolved. Germline CDR1 is LGHDT and CDR2 is YNNKEL (reference sequence). Trimming removed 0 bases from V and 4 bases from J, with 6 bases in between. The CDR3 has 13 residues. The CDR3, as DNA: TGTGCCAGCAGCCAAGAGGGCGGAGAGACCCAGTACTTC. Translated: CASSQEGGETQYF.

This clonotype was seen more than once but under ten times. The chain combines TRBV12-3 or TRBV12-4 with TRBJ2-4; 10 nucleotides agree with TRBD2. V lost 1 base and J lost 6; bases outside the gene matches: 3. The CDR3 runs to 15 residues. CDR3 sequence reads: CASSLGVAGGNIQYF. The CDR3 DNA follows: TGTGCCAGCAGTTTAGGGGTAGCGGGGGGAAACATTCAGTACTTC.

There are a few counts of this clonotype. The V and J genes are TRBV20-1 and TRBJ2-5; D is perhaps TRBD2 (6 bases). The CDR3 totals 12 residues. Germline V gives CDR1 DFQATT, CDR2 SNEGSKA (reference sequence). V lost 6 bases and J lost 2, with 10 bases in between. Here the CDR3 DNA reads TGCAGTGCGTGGACTAATCAAGAGACCCAGTACTTC. Translated: CSAWTNQETQYF.

This clonotype was picked up a small number of times. The chain combines TRBV7-2 with TRBJ2-7; D is perhaps TRBD2 (7 bases). The CDR3 has 14 amino acids. Trimming took off 2 bases at V and 6 bases at J, with 14 bases between the two ends. The V gene's germline CDR1 is SGHTA and CDR2 FQGNSA. As DNA, the CDR3 is TGTGCCAGCAGCTTAACAAGGGGGGGTCTCGAGCAGTACTTC. Protein: CASSLTRGGLEQYF.

This clonotype was seen more than once but under ten times. This chain's CDR3 is CASSAAGQGMTGELFF. The CDR3 DNA sequence: TGTGCCAGCAGCGCCGCCGGACAGGGGATGACCGGGGAGCTGTTTTTT. The chain recombines TRBV9 with TRBJ2-2; 9 bases match TRBD1. This CDR3 is 16 amino acids long. Unmatched junction bases numbered 8, after V lost 3 bases and J lost 5 bases. Germline values: CDR1 SGDLS, CDR2 YYNGEE.

This clonotype was seen only a few times. The chain recombines TRBV6-5 with TRBJ1-2, with D possibly TRBD1 on 5 matching bases. Germline CDR1 MNHEY, CDR2 SVGAGI. The CDR3 spans 13 residues. The V and J ends lost 2 bases and 7 bases respectively, with 11 bases between them. This CDR3 reads CASSYEGVGGYTF. DNA of the CDR3: TGTGCCAGCAGTTACGAAGGGGTCGGTGGCTACACCTTC.

This clonotype was counted ten times or more. The chain combines TRBV5-1 with TRBJ2-7; D might be TRBD1 (6 bases). The germline V and J ends were trimmed by 7 bases and 3 bases, with 17 bases remaining between them. This CDR3 has 14 amino acids. Germline-derived CDR1 and CDR2 are SGHRS and YFSETQ. CDR3 sequence reads: CASCPRGNDYEQYF. CDR3 DNA: TGCGCCAGCTGTCCGAGGGGGAACGACTACGAGCAGTACTTC.

This clonotype has just a few counts. The V and J genes are TRBV7-2 and TRBJ2-2; tentatively, D is TRBD1 or TRBD2 (6 bases each). The CDR3 extends over 17 amino acids. Looked up from germline, CDR1 is SGHTA and CDR2 is FQGNSA. Trimming pared 1 base from V and 5 bases from J, leaving 17 bases between. The CDR3 sequence: CASSLGDFGGRTGELFF. CDR3 nucleotides: TGTGCCAGCAGCTTAGGGGACTTCGGGGGCCGGACCGGGGAGCTGTTTTTT.

Many counts were recorded for this clonotype. This chain uses TRBV4-3 with TRBJ2-3, with D hard to call. The CDR3 is made up of 15 amino acids. Germline V gives CDR1 LGHNA, CDR2 YSLEER. V lost 3 bases and J lost 0, with 10 bases in between. CDR3 protein: CASSQRPTSTDTQYF. CDR3 DNA: TGCGCCAGCAGCCAGCGACCCACGAGCACAGATACGCAGTATTTT.

This clonotype was seen more than once but under ten times. This chain connects TRBV27 to TRBJ2-5; 7 positions agree with TRBD2. The V gene's germline CDR1 is MNHEY and CDR2 SMNVEV (reference sequence). The CDR3 contains 14 residues. Trimming cost V 2 bases and J 3 bases; bases outside gene matches: 3. The DNA of the CDR3 is TGTGCCAGCAGTTTACGGGCGGGGGAAGAGACCCAGTACTTC. Its translation is CASSLRAGEETQYF.

The genes are TRBV5-6 and TRBJ2-7; D is tentatively TRBD1 or TRBD2 (5 bases each). CDR3 size: 14 residues. The germline V gene encodes CDR1 SGHDT and CDR2 YYEEEE. Between the trimmed V and J ends, which lost 4 bases and 4 bases, there was a span of 15 bases. This chain's CDR3 is CASSAQGRRYEQYF. As DNA, the CDR3 is TGTGCCAGCAGCGCTCAGGGACGACGGTACGAGCAGTACTTC.

The rearrangement uses TRBV5-6 and TRBJ2-7; D call uncertain. Trimming cost V 0 bases and J 3 bases, with 7 bases left between them. The germline V gene has CDR1 SGHDT and CDR2 YYEEEE. This CDR3 is 13 amino acids long. CDR3 sequence reads: CASSLGLDYEQYV. The CDR3 DNA sequence: TGTGCCAGCAGCTTGGGACTTGACTACGAGCAGTACGTC.

This clonotype appeared a few times. The genes are TRBV18 and TRBJ1-4; 7 bases are shared with TRBD1. V shed 1 base, J shed 4 bases, and the junction held 6 bases outside the gene matches. Germline values: CDR1 KGHSH, CDR2 LQKENI. The CDR3 extends over 16 amino acids. CDR3 sequence reads: CASSPLADRRNEKLFF. The CDR3 region has the DNA TGTGCCAGCTCACCACTGGCGGACAGGCGTAATGAAAAACTGTTTTTT.

The chain carries TRBV12-3 or TRBV12-4 and TRBJ1-2; D possibly corresponds to TRBD1 (5 bases). The CDR3 is 14 residues long. The V gene lost 6 bases and the J gene lost 7 bases, with 18 bases spanning the gap. The CDR3 DNA sequence: TGTGCCAGCAGCCCAAGTGTCGGGGGACCTGGCTACACCTTC. Translated, it gives CASSPSVGGPGYTF.

The chain links TRBV12-3 or TRBV12-4 to TRBJ2-1; D remains ambiguous. V gave up 5 bases and J gave up 5 bases, with 7 bases separating them. This CDR3 has 12 amino acids. CDR3 sequence: CASSRNDNEQFF. In nucleotides, the CDR3 is TGTGCCAGCAGTCGGAACGACAATGAGCAGTTCTTC.

This clonotype was seen many times. V usage is TRBV4-3 and J usage is TRBJ2-1, with 9 nucleotides matching TRBD2. Germline values: CDR1 LGHNA, CDR2 YSLEER. Trimming removed 0 bases from V and 3 bases from J; junction bases left unmatched: 6. This CDR3 region has 17 residues. CDR3 coding DNA: TGCGCCAGCAGCCAAGATGGGCGGGGGGGCGTCTACAATGAGCAGTTCTTC. It codes for CASSQDGRGGVYNEQFF.

The chain is built from TRBV19 and TRBJ2-3; D is unresolved. Trimming took 9 bases from V and 3 from J, leaving 19 bases between them. Germline CDR1 reads LNHDA; CDR2 reads SQIVND (reference sequence). There are 15 residues in the CDR3. Here the CDR3 reads CARSLVLAGTDTQYF. In DNA, the CDR3 is TGTGCCAGAAGCCTTGTGTTAGCAGGAACAGATACGCAGTATTTT.

The rearrangement links TRBV9 to TRBJ1-6; unclear D gene. Germline loops: CDR1 SGDLS, CDR2 YYNGEE. With 0 bases removed from V and 13 bases from J, the gap between germline ends came to 8 bases. The CDR3 loop spans 12 amino acids. CDR3 DNA sequence: TGTGCCAGCAGCGTAGACCGGCCTCCCCTCCACTTT. Translated, it gives CASSVDRPPLHF.

In its sample, this clonotype was seen a few times. The chain carries TRBV27 and TRBJ1-6, with D unresolved. From germline, CDR1 is MNHEY and CDR2 SMNVEV (reference sequence). This CDR3 comprises 14 residues. V lost 4 bases to trimming and J lost 1 base, with 5 bases between them. The CDR3 DNA sequence: TGTGCCAGCAGTTACGGGTCCTATAATTCACCCCTCCACTTT. It specifies CASSYGSYNSPLHF.

The chain recombines TRBV20-1 with TRBJ1-1, with a weak D call TRBD1 (6 bases). V lost 6 bases, J lost 1 base, and 18 bases lay in between. The germline CDR1 and CDR2 sequences are DFQATT and SNEGSKA (reference sequence). The CDR3 length is 15 residues. This CDR3 is CSAGGRGRGNTEAFF. Written as DNA, the CDR3 is TGCAGTGCAGGGGGGCGGGGAAGAGGGAACACTGAAGCTTTCTTT.

The chain employs TRBV6-5 and TRBJ2-1, with D unresolved. The CDR3 runs to 15 residues. Trimming removed 5 bases at V and 5 bases at J, with 16 bases between. Germline V CDR1 and CDR2: MNHEY, SVGAGI. This chain's CDR3 is CASSRSWNKDNEQFF. CDR3 nucleotides: TGTGCCAGCAGTCGCTCGTGGAATAAGGACAATGAGCAGTTCTTC.

This clonotype has a handful of counts. The chain couples TRBV7-9 to TRBJ1-4, with TRBD1 matching 10 bases. The CDR3 has 16 residues. V shed 5 bases and J 8 bases; nucleotides not matched to a gene: 11. Germline values: CDR1 SEHNR, CDR2 FQNEAQ (reference sequence). In DNA, the CDR3 is TGTGCCAGCAGCGGGACAGGGGAAAGTAGGGAAGAAAAACTGTTTTTT. This sequence encodes CASSGTGESREEKLFF. The full variable domain, completed using reference TRBV7-9 and TRBJ1-4, is DTGVSQNPRHKITKRGQNVTFRCDPISEHNRLYWYRQTLGQGPEFLTYFQNEAQLEKSRLLSDRFSAERPKGSFSTLEIQRTEQGDSAMYLCASSGTGESREEKLFFGSGTQLSVL.

The chain recombines TRBV4-2 with TRBJ2-7; D gene ambiguous. The CDR3 is made up of 14 amino acids. Germline values: CDR1 LGHNA, CDR2 YNFKEQ. The V gene lost 1 base and the J gene lost 0 bases, with 7 bases spanning the gap. The chain's CDR3 is CASSQAQSSYEQYV. CDR3 DNA sequence: TGTGCCAGCAGCCAAGCCCAGTCCTCCTACGAGCAGTACGTC.

This clonotype was detected only a few times. V and J are TRBV5-1 and TRBJ2-1; 9 bases align to TRBD2. Germline CDR1 reads SGHRS; CDR2 reads YFSETQ. V lost 4 bases to trimming and J lost 8 bases; unmatched junction nucleotides: 13. This CDR3 is built from 16 residues. This CDR3 reads CASSLNTGTSSDEQFF. The DNA of the CDR3 is TGCGCCAGCAGCCTTAACACCGGGACTAGCTCGGATGAGCAGTTCTTC.

There are a few counts of this clonotype. The chain joins TRBV5-6 to TRBJ1-5; TRBD1 matches 8 bases. Per the germline V gene, CDR1 is SGHDT and CDR2 is YYEEEE. V lost 5 bases and J lost 6; bases outside the gene matches: 10. The CDR3 extends over 15 amino acids. In DNA, the CDR3 is TGTGCCAGCAGTAACCGGGACAGGTTGCGTCAGCCCCAGCATTTT. This gives the protein CASSNRDRLRQPQHF.

This clonotype was found a few times. The V call is TRBV4-1, the J call TRBJ2-5; 9 positions match TRBD2. This CDR3 is 16 amino acids long. V gave up 1 base and J gave up 5 bases; unmatched junction bases: 8. The V gene's germline CDR1 is MGHRA and CDR2 YSYEKL. The CDR3 is CASSQVRAGGGETQYF. CDR3 nucleotide sequence: TGCGCCAGCAGCCAAGTCCGAGCGGGGGGCGGCGAGACCCAGTACTTC.